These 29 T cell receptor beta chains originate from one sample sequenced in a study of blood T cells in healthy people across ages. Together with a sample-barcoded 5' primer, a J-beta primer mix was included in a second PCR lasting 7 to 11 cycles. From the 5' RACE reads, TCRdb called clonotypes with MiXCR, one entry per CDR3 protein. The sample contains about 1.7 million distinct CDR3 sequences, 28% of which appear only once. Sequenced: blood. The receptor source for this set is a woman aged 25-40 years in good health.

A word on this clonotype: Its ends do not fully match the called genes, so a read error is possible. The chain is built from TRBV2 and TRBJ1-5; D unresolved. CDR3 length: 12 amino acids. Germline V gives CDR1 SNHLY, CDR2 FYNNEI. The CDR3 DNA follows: TGTGCCAGCATGACAAATACTCCGCCCCGGCATTTT. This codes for CASMTNTPPRHF.

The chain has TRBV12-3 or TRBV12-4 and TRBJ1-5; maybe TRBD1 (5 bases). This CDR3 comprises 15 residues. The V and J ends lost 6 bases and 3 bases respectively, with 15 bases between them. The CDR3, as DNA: TGTGCCAGCAGCCCCGACAGTTTTTCCAATCAGCCCCAGCATTTT. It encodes CASSPDSFSNQPQHF.

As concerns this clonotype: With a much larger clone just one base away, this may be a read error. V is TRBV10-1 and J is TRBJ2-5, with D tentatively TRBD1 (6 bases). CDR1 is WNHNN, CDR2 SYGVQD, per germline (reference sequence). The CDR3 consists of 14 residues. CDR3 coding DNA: TGCGCCAGCAGGGAGTCCAGGGGATTTGAGACCCAGTACTTC. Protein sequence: CASRESRGFETQYF.

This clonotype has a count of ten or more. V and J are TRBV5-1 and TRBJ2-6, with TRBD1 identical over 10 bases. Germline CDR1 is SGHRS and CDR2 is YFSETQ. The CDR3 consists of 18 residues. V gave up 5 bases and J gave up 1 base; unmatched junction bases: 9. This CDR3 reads CASREGQGPPSGANVLTF. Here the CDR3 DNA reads TGCGCCAGCAGAGAGGGACAGGGGCCTCCTTCTGGGGCCAACGTCCTGACTTTC.

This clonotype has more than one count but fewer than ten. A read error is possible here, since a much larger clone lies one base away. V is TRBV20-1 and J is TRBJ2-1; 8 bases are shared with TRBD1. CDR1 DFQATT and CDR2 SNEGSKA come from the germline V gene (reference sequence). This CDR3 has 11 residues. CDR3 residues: CRVDRVNEQFF. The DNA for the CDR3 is TGCAGGGTGGACAGGGTCAATGAGCAGTTCTTC.

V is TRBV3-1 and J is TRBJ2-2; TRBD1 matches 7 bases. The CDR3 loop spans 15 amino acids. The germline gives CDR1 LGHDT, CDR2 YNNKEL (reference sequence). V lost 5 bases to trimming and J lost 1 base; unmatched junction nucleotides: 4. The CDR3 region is CASSADRLNTGELFF. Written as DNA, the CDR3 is TGTGCCAGCAGCGCGGACAGGTTGAACACCGGGGAGCTGTTTTTT.

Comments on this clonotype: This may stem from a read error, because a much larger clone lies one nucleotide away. The chain's CDR3 is CAGSLDVTENNQPQHF. As DNA, the CDR3 is TGTGCCGGCAGCTTGGACGTGACAGAGAACAATCAGCCCCAGCATTTT. V and J are TRBV5-5 and TRBJ1-5; D is possibly TRBD1 (5 bases). The length of the CDR3 is 16 residues. Looked up from germline, CDR1 is SGHKS and CDR2 is YYEKEE (reference sequence).

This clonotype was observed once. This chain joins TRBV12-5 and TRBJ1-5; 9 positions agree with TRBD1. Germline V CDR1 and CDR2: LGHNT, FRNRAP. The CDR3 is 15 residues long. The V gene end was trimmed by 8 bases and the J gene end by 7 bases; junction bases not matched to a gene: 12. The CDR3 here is CASSPGTGNRQPQHF. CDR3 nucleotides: TGTGCTAGTTCCCCCGGGACAGGGAATCGGCAGCCCCAGCATTTT.

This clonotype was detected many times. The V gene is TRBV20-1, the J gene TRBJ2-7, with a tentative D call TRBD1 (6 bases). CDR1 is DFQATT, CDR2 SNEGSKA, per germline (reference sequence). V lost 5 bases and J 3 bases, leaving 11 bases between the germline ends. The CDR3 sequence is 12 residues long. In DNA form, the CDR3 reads TGCAGTGCTGCAAGGGGGAACTACGAGCAGTACTTC. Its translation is CSAARGNYEQYF.

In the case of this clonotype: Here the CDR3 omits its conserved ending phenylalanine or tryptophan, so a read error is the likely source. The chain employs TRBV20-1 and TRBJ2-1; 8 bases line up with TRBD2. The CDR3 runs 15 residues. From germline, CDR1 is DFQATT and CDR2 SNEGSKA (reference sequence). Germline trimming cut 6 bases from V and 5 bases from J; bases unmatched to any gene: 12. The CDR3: CSANNPTSGHNEQFV. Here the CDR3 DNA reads TGCAGTGCGAACAACCCCACTAGCGGTCACAATGAGCAGTTCGTC.

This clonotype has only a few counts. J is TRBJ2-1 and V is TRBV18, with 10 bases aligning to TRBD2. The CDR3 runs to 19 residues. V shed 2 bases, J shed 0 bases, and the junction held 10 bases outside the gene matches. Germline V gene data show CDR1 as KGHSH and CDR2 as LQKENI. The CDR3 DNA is TGTGCCAGCTCACCATCGAAGGCTAGCGGGAGTCTCTCCTACAATGAGCAGTTCTTC. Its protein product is CASSPSKASGSLSYNEQFF. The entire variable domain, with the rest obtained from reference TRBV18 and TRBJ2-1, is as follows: NAGVMQNPRHLVRRRGQEARLRCSPMKGHSHVYWYRQLPEEGLKFMVYLQKENIIDESGMPKERFSAEFPKEGPSILRIQQVVRGDSAAYFCASSPSKASGSLSYNEQFFGPGTRLTVL.

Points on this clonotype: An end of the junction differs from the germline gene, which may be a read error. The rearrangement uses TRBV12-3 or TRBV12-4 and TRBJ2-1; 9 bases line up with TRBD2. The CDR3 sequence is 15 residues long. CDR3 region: CASSDSGSSCNEHFF. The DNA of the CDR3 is TGTGCCAGCAGTGATAGCGGGAGCTCCTGCAATGAGCATTTCTTC.

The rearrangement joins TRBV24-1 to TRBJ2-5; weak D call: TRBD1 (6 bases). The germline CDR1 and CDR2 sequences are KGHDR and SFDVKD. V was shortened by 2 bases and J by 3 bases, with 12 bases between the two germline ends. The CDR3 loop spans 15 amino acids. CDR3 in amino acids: CATSDSPAGEETQYF. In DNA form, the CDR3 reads TGTGCCACCAGTGATTCACCGGCAGGGGAAGAGACCCAGTACTTC.

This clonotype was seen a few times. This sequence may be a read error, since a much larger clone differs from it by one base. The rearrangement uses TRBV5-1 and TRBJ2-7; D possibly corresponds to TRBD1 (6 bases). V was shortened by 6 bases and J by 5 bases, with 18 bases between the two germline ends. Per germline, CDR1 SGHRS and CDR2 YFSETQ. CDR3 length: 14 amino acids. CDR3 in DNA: TGCGCCAGCAAGGGGGATCCACAGGCGAACGAGCAGTACTTC. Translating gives CASKGDPQANEQYF.

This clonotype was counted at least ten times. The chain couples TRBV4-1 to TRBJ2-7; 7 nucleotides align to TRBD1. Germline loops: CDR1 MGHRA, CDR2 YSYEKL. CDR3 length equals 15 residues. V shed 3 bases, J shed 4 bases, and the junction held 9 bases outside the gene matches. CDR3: CASSQQGQYQYEQYF. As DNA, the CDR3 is TGCGCCAGCAGCCAGCAGGGACAGTACCAGTACGAGCAGTACTTC.

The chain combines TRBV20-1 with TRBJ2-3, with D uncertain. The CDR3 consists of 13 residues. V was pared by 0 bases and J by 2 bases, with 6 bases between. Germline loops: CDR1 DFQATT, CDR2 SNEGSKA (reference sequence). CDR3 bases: TGCAGTGCTAGAGAAGGTATCACAGATACGCAGTATTTT. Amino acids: CSAREGITDTQYF.

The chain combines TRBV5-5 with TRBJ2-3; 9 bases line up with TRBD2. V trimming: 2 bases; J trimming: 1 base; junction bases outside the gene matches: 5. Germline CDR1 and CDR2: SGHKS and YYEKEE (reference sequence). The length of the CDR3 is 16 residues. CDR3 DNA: TGTGCCAGCAGCTTTTATAGCGGGAGTGGCACAGATACGCAGTATTTT. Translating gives CASSFYSGSGTDTQYF.

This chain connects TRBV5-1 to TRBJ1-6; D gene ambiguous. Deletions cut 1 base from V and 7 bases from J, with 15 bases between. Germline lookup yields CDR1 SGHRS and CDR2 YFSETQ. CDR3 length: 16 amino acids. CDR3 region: CASSLNRAGGNSPLHF. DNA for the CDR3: TGCGCCAGCAGCTTGAATCGTGCAGGAGGAAATTCACCCCTCCACTTT.

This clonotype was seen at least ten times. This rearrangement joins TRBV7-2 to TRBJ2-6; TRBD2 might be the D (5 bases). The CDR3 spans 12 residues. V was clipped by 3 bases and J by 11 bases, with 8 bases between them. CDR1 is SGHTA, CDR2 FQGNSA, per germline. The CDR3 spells CASSFEGDVLTF. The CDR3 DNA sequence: TGTGCCAGCAGCTTTGAGGGAGACGTCCTGACTTTC.

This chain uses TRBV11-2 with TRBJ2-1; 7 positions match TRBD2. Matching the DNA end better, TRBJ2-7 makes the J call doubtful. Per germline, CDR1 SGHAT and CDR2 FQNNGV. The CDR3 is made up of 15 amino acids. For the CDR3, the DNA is TGTGCCACCTCGAGGGGCGGGAGAAAATACAATGAGCAGTACTTC. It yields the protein CATSRGGRKYNEQYF.

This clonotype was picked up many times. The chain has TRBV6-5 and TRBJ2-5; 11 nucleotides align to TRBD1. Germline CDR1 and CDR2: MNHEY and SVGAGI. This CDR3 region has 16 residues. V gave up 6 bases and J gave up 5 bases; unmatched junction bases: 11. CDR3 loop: CASRTNRDRGRETQYF. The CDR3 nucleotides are TGTGCCAGCAGAACAAACCGGGACAGGGGGAGGGAGACCCAGTACTTC.

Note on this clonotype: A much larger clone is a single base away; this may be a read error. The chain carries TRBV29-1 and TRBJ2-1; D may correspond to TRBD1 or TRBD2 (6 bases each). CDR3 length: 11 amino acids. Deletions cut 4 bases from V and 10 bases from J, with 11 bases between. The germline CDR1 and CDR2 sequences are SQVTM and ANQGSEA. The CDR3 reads CSVAGAYEQFF. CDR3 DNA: TGCAGCGTTGCGGGGGCATACGAGCAGTTCTTC.

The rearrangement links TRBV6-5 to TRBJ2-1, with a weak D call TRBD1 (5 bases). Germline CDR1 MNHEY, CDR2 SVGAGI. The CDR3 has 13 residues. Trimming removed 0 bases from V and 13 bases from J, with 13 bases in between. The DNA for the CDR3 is TGTGCCAGCAGTTACTCGGGTGACAGTACCCAGTTCTTC. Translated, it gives CASSYSGDSTQFF.

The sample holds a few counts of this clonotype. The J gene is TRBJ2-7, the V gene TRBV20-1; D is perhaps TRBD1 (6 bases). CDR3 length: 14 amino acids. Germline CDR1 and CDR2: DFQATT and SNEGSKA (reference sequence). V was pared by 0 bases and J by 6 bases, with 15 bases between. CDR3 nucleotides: TGCAGTGCTAGAGATGGCAGGGGCCGCTGCGAGCAGTACTTC. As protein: CSARDGRGRCEQYF.

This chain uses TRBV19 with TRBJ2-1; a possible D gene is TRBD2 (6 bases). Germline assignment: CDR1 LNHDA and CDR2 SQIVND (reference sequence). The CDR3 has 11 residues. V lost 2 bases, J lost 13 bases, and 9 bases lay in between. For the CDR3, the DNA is TGTGCCAGTAGTATACGGGAGACCCAGTTCTTC. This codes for CASSIRETQFF.

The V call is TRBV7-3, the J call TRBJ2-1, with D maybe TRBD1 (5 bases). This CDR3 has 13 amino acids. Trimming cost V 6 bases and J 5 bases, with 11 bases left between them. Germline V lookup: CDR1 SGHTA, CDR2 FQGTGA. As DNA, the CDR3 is TGTGCCAGCAGGAAAGGGGCCGACAATGAGCAGTTCTTC. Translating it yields CASRKGADNEQFF.

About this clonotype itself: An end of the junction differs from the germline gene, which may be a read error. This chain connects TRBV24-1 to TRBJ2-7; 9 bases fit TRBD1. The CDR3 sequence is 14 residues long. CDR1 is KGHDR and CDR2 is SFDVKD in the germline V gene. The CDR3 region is CVTPMDRGAYEQYF. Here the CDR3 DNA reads TGTGTCACCCCCATGGACAGGGGAGCATACGAGCAGTACTTC.

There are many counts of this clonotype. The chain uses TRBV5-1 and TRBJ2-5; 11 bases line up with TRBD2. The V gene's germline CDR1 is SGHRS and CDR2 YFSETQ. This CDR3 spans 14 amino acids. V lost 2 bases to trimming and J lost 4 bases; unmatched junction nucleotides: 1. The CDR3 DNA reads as TGCGCCAGCAGCTTACTAGCGGGGGCAGAGACCCAGTACTTC. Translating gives CASSLLAGAETQYF.

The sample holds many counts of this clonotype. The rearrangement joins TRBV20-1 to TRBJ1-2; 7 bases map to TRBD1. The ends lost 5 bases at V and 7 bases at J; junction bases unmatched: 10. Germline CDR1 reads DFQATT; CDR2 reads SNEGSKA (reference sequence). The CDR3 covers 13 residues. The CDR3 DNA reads TGCAGTGCTGCCACCAGACAGGGATCTGGCTACACCTTC. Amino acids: CSAATRQGSGYTF.